The clone carrying this T cell receptor beta chain was picked up a small number of times. Antigen: not known. The PCR contained 60 Vbeta and 13 Jbeta primers. Assay: immunoSEQ multiplex PCR; the TCRdb copy retains only in-frame clones and omits some. The sample includes a few hundred thousand clones, around 80% of them seen just once. This entry comes from a study of cytomegalovirus exposure and HLA in healthy donors. Germline CDR1 is MDHEN and CDR2 is SYDVKM. V gave up 2 bases and J gave up 8 bases, with 12 bases separating them. The CDR3 runs 13 residues. General observations from the study: In vitro work confirmed that a few CMV-associated chains recognize CMV antigens.

The receptor was isolated from a man aged 30-40 years in good health and CMV-seronegative. The sequenced sample consisted of PBMCs. The chain employs TRBV28 and TRBJ1-2; D call uncertain. This chain's CDR3 is CASSLTGIGGYTF. The CDR3 nucleotides read TGTGCCAGCAGTTTAACCGGGATCGGGGGCTACACCTTC.